The next 23 T cell receptor beta chains were all read from a single sample in a study of regulatory T cells in long-lasting Graves disease (dated by TCRdb to the early 2020s). The library was generated by multiplex PCR. Data came from an Illumina HiSeq 4000. TCR beta libraries were built with iRepertoire HTBI primers and Arm-PCR amplification of CDR3 regions. The raw public data were reprocessed by TCRdb itself: fastp quality trimming at Q25, MiXCR clonotype calling, in-frame beta chains only. Rows matching on CDR3 protein sequence are summarized as one entry with the most common DNA and genes. For this sample there are some 330,000 distinct CDR3 sequences; roughly 20% appear just once. The ten largest clones add up to approximately 30% of the sample. The time point label here, explained by the study, means: persistent/refractory GD, antithyroid drugs over 5 years with positive TRAb. For both TCR sequencing and RNA sequencing, RNA was extracted from PBMCs using TRIzol.

The material was peripheral blood mononuclear cells (PBMCs), obtained when the disease was refractory, from a patient treated with antithyroid drugs. All receptors derive from a woman aged 40 to 55 with Graves disease. Donor details come from another sample of the same person, matched by shared clones.

This chain connects TRBV20-1 to TRBJ2-7; no clear D. Germline V lookup: CDR1 DFQATT, CDR2 SNEGSKA (reference sequence). Trimming pared 5 bases from V and 3 bases from J, leaving 14 bases between. The CDR3 length is 13 residues. CDR3 amino acids: CSAGYLVVYEQYF. CDR3 bases: TGCAGTGCTGGATATCTAGTAGTCTACGAGCAGTACTTC.

This chain uses TRBV6-1 with TRBJ2-1; D might be TRBD2 (5 bases). CDR1 MNHNS and CDR2 SASEGT come from the germline V gene. This CDR3 spans 14 amino acids. Trimming removed 5 bases from V and 9 bases from J, with 17 bases in between. The DNA of the CDR3 is TGTGCCAGCAGTCCAGACTATGATTGGAGTGAGCAGTTCTTC. This translates into CASSPDYDWSEQFF.

This clonotype was seen only a few times. The J gene is TRBJ2-6, the V gene TRBV19, with D tentatively TRBD1 (6 bases). Germline V gene data show CDR1 as LNHDA and CDR2 as SQIVND (reference sequence). Between the trimmed V and J ends, which lost 1 base and 4 bases, there was a span of 8 bases. The CDR3 consists of 15 residues. CDR3 residues: CASSIGGQGANVLTF. In DNA, the CDR3 is TGTGCCAGTAGTATAGGGGGGCAAGGGGCCAACGTCCTGACTTTC.

This clonotype was recorded many times. The gene calls are TRBV10-3 and TRBJ2-5; possible D gene TRBD2, 6 bases. Germline V gene sequence: CDR1 ENHRY, CDR2 SYGVKD. Trimming removed 8 bases from V and 4 bases from J, with 17 bases in between. The CDR3 is 14 residues long. The chain's CDR3 is CAIGSRQGGETQYF. The CDR3 DNA follows: TGTGCCATCGGCTCTAGGCAGGGAGGAGAGACCCAGTACTTC.

The table lists this clonotype with a few counts. V usage is TRBV19 and J usage is TRBJ1-1; the D is unclear. This CDR3 is built from 13 residues. Germline V CDR1 and CDR2: LNHDA, SQIVND (reference sequence). Trimming removed 10 bases from V and 2 bases from J, with 14 bases in between. CDR3 nucleotide sequence: TGTGCCACCCGAGAGACCATAAACACTGAAGCTTTCTTT. Translating gives CATRETINTEAFF.

This clonotype was found many times. The CDR3 region has the DNA TGTGCCAGCTCAGGACAGGGAGTCAGCGAGACCCAGTACTTC. Its translation: CASSGQGVSETQYF. The rearrangement links TRBV27 to TRBJ2-5, with 8 positions matching TRBD1. The J segment lost 5 bases and the V segment lost 8 bases, leaving 10 bases of the junction unmatched. Looked up from germline, CDR1 is MNHEY and CDR2 is SMNVEV (reference sequence). CDR3 length: 14 amino acids.

As concerns this clonotype: Given a much more abundant clone one base away, this may be a read error. This CDR3 is CASSETSGITQEAQYF. The CDR3, as DNA: TGTGCCAGCAGTGAAACTAGCGGGATAACCCAAGAGGCCCAGTACTTC. The J gene is TRBJ2-5, the V gene TRBV2, with TRBD2 identical over 10 bases. There are 16 residues in the CDR3. Per the germline V gene, CDR1 is SNHLY and CDR2 is FYNNEI.

This clonotype was seen a handful of times. In nucleotides, the CDR3 is TGCAGCGTTGGAGCAGGGTCTCAGGGCTACACCTTC. This translates into CSVGAGSQGYTF. The V and J genes are TRBV29-1 and TRBJ1-2; D might be TRBD1 (5 bases). V shed 4 bases and J shed 8 bases, with 14 bases lying between them. This CDR3 is built from 12 residues. Germline V lookup: CDR1 SQVTM, CDR2 ANQGSEA.

The rearrangement joins TRBV12-3 or TRBV12-4 to TRBJ2-3; D ambiguous. The CDR3 is 14 residues long. Trimming shortened V by 1 base and J by 4 bases, and 9 bases separated the two germline ends. DNA for the CDR3: TGTGCCAGCAGTTTAGGGTCTGGTTCAGATACGCAGTATTTT. This gives the protein CASSLGSGSDTQYF.

This clonotype was picked up a small number of times. A much larger clone differs from this one at a single base, so this may be a read error. J is TRBJ1-3 and V is TRBV28; D is unclear. The germline gives CDR1 MDHEN, CDR2 SYDVKM. CDR3 length equals 13 residues. The CDR3 loop reads CAITPMIGNTVYF. The CDR3 coding sequence is TGTGCCATCACCCCCATGATAGGAAACACCGTATATTTT.

This clonotype was seen only a few times. CDR3 in DNA: TGTGCCAGCGGGGACCGGCCGTACAATTACAATGAGCAGTTCTTC. As protein: CASGDRPYNYNEQFF. The chain uses TRBV28 and TRBJ2-1, with D possibly called TRBD1 or TRBD2 (5 bases each). This CDR3 spans 15 amino acids. Germline assignment: CDR1 MDHEN and CDR2 SYDVKM. The V end was cut by 8 bases, the J end by 4 bases, with 18 bases between.

The chain combines TRBV20-1 with TRBJ2-3; 8 bases agree with TRBD2. V gave up 0 bases and J gave up 2 bases; unmatched junction bases: 16. Germline V gives CDR1 DFQATT, CDR2 SNEGSKA (reference sequence). The CDR3 runs to 19 residues. The CDR3 coding sequence is TGCAGTGCTAGAGATCCCCTCTGGGGAGTAGCGGGGTCCACAGATACGCAGTATTTT. It codes for CSARDPLWGVAGSTDTQYF.

This clonotype was recorded at least ten times. The J gene is TRBJ1-1, the V gene TRBV28; TRBD1 might be the D (5 bases). There are 15 residues in the CDR3. Germline V lookup: CDR1 MDHEN, CDR2 SYDVKM. Deletions cut 2 bases from V and 1 base from J, with 11 bases between. The CDR3 loop reads CASSLPQGPNTEAFF. The CDR3, as DNA: TGTGCCAGCAGTTTACCCCAGGGACCGAACACTGAAGCTTTCTTT.

This rearrangement joins TRBV12-3 or TRBV12-4 to TRBJ2-3; the D is unclear. CDR3 length: 13 residues. Trimming took 6 bases from V and 6 from J, leaving 13 bases between them. This chain's CDR3 is CASSHLSVDTQYF. Here the CDR3 DNA reads TGTGCCAGCAGCCACTTATCGGTGGATACGCAGTATTTT.

Ten or more counts support this clonotype. V gene TRBV28 combines with J gene TRBJ2-7, with unresolved D. The germline V gene encodes CDR1 MDHEN and CDR2 SYDVKM. This CDR3 has 12 residues. Deletions cut 2 bases from V and 2 bases from J, with 4 bases between. In DNA form, the CDR3 reads TGTGCCAGCAGTTTAATGCCCTACGAGCAGTACTTC. It translates to CASSLMPYEQYF.

This clonotype appeared many times. The chain combines TRBV2 with TRBJ2-4; 13 positions agree with TRBD2. The CDR3 length is 16 residues. V shed 6 bases, J shed 1 base, and the junction held 3 bases outside the gene matches. Germline lookup yields CDR1 SNHLY and CDR2 FYNNEI. CDR3 sequence reads: CASSLTSGRAKNIQYF. The CDR3 DNA sequence: TGTGCCAGCAGCTTGACTAGCGGGAGGGCCAAAAACATTCAGTACTTC.

This clonotype was counted only a few times. The chain combines TRBV30 with TRBJ2-5, with D maybe TRBD2 (5 bases). This CDR3 has 13 amino acids. From germline, CDR1 is GTSNPN and CDR2 SVGIG (reference sequence). Between the trimmed V and J ends, which lost 1 base and 1 base, there was a span of 7 bases. The CDR3 DNA follows: TGTGCCTGGAGTGGGACTGTCCAAGAGACCCAGTACTTC. Protein sequence: CAWSGTVQETQYF.

The sample holds many counts of this clonotype. The chain couples TRBV12-3 or TRBV12-4 to TRBJ2-5; D ambiguous. Trimming shortened V by 7 bases and J by 2 bases, and 8 bases separated the two germline ends. The CDR3 has 12 amino acids. CDR3 DNA: TGTGCCAGCAAAACTTCACAAGAGACCCAGTACTTC. The encoded protein is CASKTSQETQYF.

This clonotype was recorded at least ten times. The chain couples TRBV28 to TRBJ2-2; TRBD1 matches 8 bases. The CDR3 has 16 amino acids. Germline values: CDR1 MDHEN, CDR2 SYDVKM. Germline trimming cut 5 bases from V and 3 bases from J; bases unmatched to any gene: 8. In DNA, the CDR3 is TGTGCCAGCAGTACTGGGACAGGTCCGGACACCGGGGAGCTGTTTTTT. As protein: CASSTGTGPDTGELFF.

Many counts were recorded for this clonotype. The chain couples TRBV10-2 to TRBJ1-1, with D tentatively TRBD1 (5 bases). Trimming removed 6 bases at V and 3 bases at J, with 17 bases between. The CDR3 runs 15 residues. Germline loops: CDR1 WSHSY, CDR2 SAAADI. The CDR3 DNA sequence: TGCGCCAGCAGAGCCGGGACCGCCTTACACACTGAAGCTTTCTTT. Translation gives CASRAGTALHTEAFF.

This clonotype came up once. The chain has TRBV13 and TRBJ2-4; 13 nucleotides match TRBD2. The J call may be faulty, since TRBJ2-1 better matches the DNA end. The CDR3 covers 16 residues. Germline V gene sequence: CDR1 PRHDT, CDR2 FYEKMQ (reference sequence). CDR3 region: CASSTRTSGSRGEQFF. The CDR3 coding sequence is TGTGCCAGCAGCACCCGGACTAGCGGGAGTAGAGGTGAGCAGTTCTTC.

In its sample, this clonotype was seen many times. Sequence at one end of the junction differs from germline and may be a read error. This rearrangement joins TRBV5-1 to TRBJ2-2, with unresolved D. The CDR3 has 11 amino acids. Germline V gene sequence: CDR1 SGHRS, CDR2 YFSETQ. The CDR3, as DNA: TGTGCCAGCAGTTTTATCGGGGAGCTGTTTTTT. Its protein is CASSFIGELFF.

In its sample, this clonotype was seen a few times. CDR3 residues: CASSPHGNRIYEKLFF. The CDR3 bases are TGTGCCAGCAGCCCCCACGGGAACAGAATATATGAAAAACTGTTTTTT. The V call is TRBV6-1, the J call TRBJ1-4, with no clear D. Germline CDR1 is MNHNS and CDR2 is SASEGT. Trimming cost V 6 bases and J 6 bases, with 20 bases left between them. This CDR3 is built from 16 residues.